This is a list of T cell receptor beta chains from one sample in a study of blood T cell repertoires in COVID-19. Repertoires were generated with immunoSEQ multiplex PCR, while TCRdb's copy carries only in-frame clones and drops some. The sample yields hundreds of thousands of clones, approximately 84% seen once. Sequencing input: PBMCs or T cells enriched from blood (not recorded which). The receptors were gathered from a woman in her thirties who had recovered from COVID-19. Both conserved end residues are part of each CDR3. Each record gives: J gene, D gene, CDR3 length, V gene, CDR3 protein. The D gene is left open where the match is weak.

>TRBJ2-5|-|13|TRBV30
CAWSLNYQETQYF
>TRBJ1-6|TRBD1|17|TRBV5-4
CASSFVVPGQGDSPLHF
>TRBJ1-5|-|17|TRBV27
CASSLSFPGDSNQPQHF
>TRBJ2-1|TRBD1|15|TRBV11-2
CASSRDRDMGSEQFF
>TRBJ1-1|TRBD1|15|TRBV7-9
CASSSGQERSTEAFF
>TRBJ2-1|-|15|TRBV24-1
CATSDSGDSYNEQFF
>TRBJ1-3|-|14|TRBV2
CAIDLQGGGNTIYF
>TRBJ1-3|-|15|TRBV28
CASSWTDHSGNTIYF
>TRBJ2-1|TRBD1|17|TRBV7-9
CASSLGGWDRVADEQFF
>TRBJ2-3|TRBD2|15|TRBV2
CASLRLAGGADTQYF
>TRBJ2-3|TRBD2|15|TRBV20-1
CSASDAGGITDTQYF
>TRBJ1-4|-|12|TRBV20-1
CSVGEEREKLFF
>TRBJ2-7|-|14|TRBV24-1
CATSDFDKSYEQYF
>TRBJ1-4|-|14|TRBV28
CASSPLQGREKLFF
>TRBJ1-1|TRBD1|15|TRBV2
CASSGWTGMNTEAFF
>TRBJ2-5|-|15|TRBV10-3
CAISEQGRRTETQYF